The 24 T cell receptor beta chains in this list originate from one sample, sequenced in a study of T cells after yellow fever vaccination. TCRdb re-derived calls from the 5' RACE reads in MiXCR, one entry per CDR3 protein. The sample holds under 600,000 distinct CDR3 sequences, 13% seen once. Sequences were derived from PBMCs, sampled on the day of the yellow fever booster vaccination. The receptors were gathered from a man aged 30-40 years who received the YFV17D yellow fever vaccine.

V usage is TRBV5-1 and J usage is TRBJ2-3, with D tentatively TRBD1 (6 bases). The CDR3 contains 15 residues. Germline CDR1 reads SGHRS; CDR2 reads YFSETQ. V lost 4 bases and J 2 bases, leaving 14 bases between the germline ends. CDR3 nucleotides: TGCGCCAGCAGCCCCTTGGGGGCTTACACAGATACGCAGTATTTT. Translation gives CASSPLGAYTDTQYF.

This clonotype was detected ten times or more. The V and J genes are TRBV20-1 and TRBJ2-2; the D gene is possibly TRBD2 (5 bases). Looked up from germline, CDR1 is DFQATT and CDR2 is SNEGSKA (reference sequence). V shed 2 bases and J shed 0 bases, with 13 bases lying between them. The CDR3 is made up of 16 amino acids. The CDR3 reads CSARYPGGSNTGELFF. The CDR3 DNA follows: TGCAGTGCTAGATACCCGGGCGGGTCGAACACCGGGGAGCTGTTTTTT.

This clonotype has just a few counts. This chain connects TRBV5-1 to TRBJ2-1; 9 nucleotides align to TRBD2. This CDR3 region has 15 residues. Germline CDR1 SGHRS, CDR2 YFSETQ. V was pared by 0 bases and J by 8 bases, with 6 bases of the junction left unmatched. The CDR3 DNA reads as TGCGCCAGCAGCTTGGAGGGAGCGGGAGGCCATGAGCAGTTCTTC. Translated: CASSLEGAGGHEQFF.

CDR3 region: CASSQDFYEQYF. The DNA for the CDR3 is TGTGCCAGCAGCCAGGACTTCTACGAGCAGTACTTC. The chain links TRBV7-9 to TRBJ2-7, with D perhaps TRBD2 (5 bases). This CDR3 has 12 amino acids. Germline V gene sequence: CDR1 SEHNR, CDR2 FQNEAQ (reference sequence). With 5 bases removed from V and 3 bases from J, the gap between germline ends came to 8 bases.

J is TRBJ2-2 and V is TRBV4-3; TRBD2 matches 10 bases. The CDR3 has 20 amino acids. With 4 bases clipped from V and 4 bases from J, the junction kept 18 bases outside the gene matches. The V gene's germline CDR1 is LGHNA and CDR2 YSLEER. CDR3: CASSPGASGSSGARTGELFF. DNA of the CDR3: TGCGCCAGCAGCCCTGGGGCTAGCGGGAGTTCCGGAGCTCGCACCGGGGAGCTGTTTTTT.

This clonotype was seen only a few times. This chain uses TRBV2 with TRBJ1-1; 10 nucleotides line up with TRBD1. V lost 8 bases and J lost 5; bases outside the gene matches: 8. Germline V gives CDR1 SNHLY, CDR2 FYNNEI. The CDR3 has 14 amino acids. CDR3: CASRRGQGGTEAFF. As DNA, the CDR3 is TGTGCCAGCCGCCGCGGACAGGGGGGGACTGAAGCTTTCTTT.

This clonotype was observed a few times. V is TRBV20-1 and J is TRBJ2-1; D is uncertain. CDR1 and CDR2 from the germline V gene are DFQATT and SNEGSKA (reference sequence). The V gene lost 3 bases and the J gene lost 6 bases, with 12 bases spanning the gap. The CDR3 length is 13 residues. The CDR3 loop is CSARNLGRNEQFF. In nucleotides, the CDR3 is TGCAGTGCTAGGAACCTAGGGCGCAATGAGCAGTTCTTC.

This clonotype occurred a few times. V gene TRBV28 combines with J gene TRBJ2-3; D remains unclear. Germline V gives CDR1 MDHEN, CDR2 SYDVKM. V gave up 6 bases and J gave up 2 bases, with 12 bases separating them. This CDR3 comprises 14 residues. This CDR3 reads CASRTDPTTDTQYF. The CDR3 DNA sequence: TGTGCCAGCAGGACGGACCCCACCACAGATACGCAGTATTTT.

This clonotype was recorded a few times. The J gene is TRBJ2-1, the V gene TRBV29-1; 7 bases match TRBD1. There are 16 residues in the CDR3. With V trimmed by 7 bases and J by 1 base, 13 bases remained unmatched. CDR1 SQVTM and CDR2 ANQGSEA come from the germline V gene. The DNA for the CDR3 is TGCAGCGCCGAGGAAGGACAGGTTGAATCCTACAATGAGCAGTTCTTC. Amino acids: CSAEEGQVESYNEQFF.

This chain joins TRBV20-1 and TRBJ2-3; 8 positions match TRBD1. The CDR3 has 14 amino acids. With 2 bases clipped from V and 7 bases from J, the junction kept 8 bases outside the gene matches. Germline lookup yields CDR1 DFQATT and CDR2 SNEGSKA (reference sequence). CDR3 DNA: TGCAGTGCTAGATACGGACAGGGTTTGAATACGCAGTATTTT. Amino acid sequence: CSARYGQGLNTQYF.

This chain uses TRBV7-2 with TRBJ2-7, with D perhaps matching TRBD2 (5 bases). The CDR3 is made up of 14 amino acids. Trimming cost V 1 base and J 3 bases, with 10 bases left between them. CDR1 and CDR2 from the germline V gene are SGHTA and FQGNSA. Written as DNA, the CDR3 is TGTGCCAGCAGCTTAGGTGGAGGTTACTACGAGCAGTACTTC. This codes for CASSLGGGYYEQYF.

This clonotype has just a few counts. The chain uses TRBV20-1 and TRBJ2-7; TRBD2 agrees at 10 bases. V trimming: 5 bases; J trimming: 1 base; junction bases outside the gene matches: 8. CDR3 length equals 15 residues. Germline CDR1 DFQATT, CDR2 SNEGSKA (reference sequence). The CDR3 nucleotides are TGCAGTGCTGATTTGGGACTAGCGCGTTCCTACGAGCAGTACTTC. It encodes CSADLGLARSYEQYF.

The chain carries TRBV6-1 and TRBJ2-2; TRBD1 might be the D (5 bases). This CDR3 has 14 residues. Trimming cost V 9 bases and J 2 bases, with 13 bases left between them. CDR1 and CDR2 (germline): MNHNS, SASEGT. CDR3 bases: TGTGCCAGTACGCGGCAGGGTAACACCGGGGAGCTGTTTTTT. Translated, it gives CASTRQGNTGELFF.

This clonotype appeared a few times. The chain uses TRBV6-6 and TRBJ1-1; D is unresolved. The CDR3 is made up of 11 amino acids. Germline-derived CDR1 and CDR2 are MNHNY and SVGAGI (reference sequence). The ends were cut back, 6 bases at V and 10 bases at J, with 12 bases in the middle. Here the CDR3 DNA reads TGTGCCAGCAGCCTCGATGGGATAGCTTTCTTT. Its translation is CASSLDGIAFF.

The V call is TRBV6-5, the J call TRBJ2-2, with 10 bases that match TRBD2. Germline CDR1 MNHEY, CDR2 SVGAGI. This CDR3 region has 16 residues. J was trimmed by 9 bases and V by 0 bases; bases with no gene match: 7. The CDR3 protein is CASSYSGTSVNRELFF. For the CDR3, the DNA is TGTGCCAGCAGTTACTCGGGGACTAGCGTCAATCGGGAGCTGTTTTTT.

This clonotype was observed a handful of times. V is TRBV28 and J is TRBJ2-7; TRBD2 matches at 7 bases. Germline trimming cut 4 bases from V and 0 bases from J; bases unmatched to any gene: 6. CDR3 size: 15 residues. Germline V gives CDR1 MDHEN, CDR2 SYDVKM. The chain's CDR3 is CASSSAGPPSYEQYF. The CDR3, as DNA: TGTGCCAGCAGTTCAGCGGGGCCCCCCTCCTACGAGCAGTACTTC.

The chain has TRBV4-1 and TRBJ2-1; a weak D match, TRBD2 (6 bases). The CDR3 is 14 residues long. The V gene's germline CDR1 is MGHRA and CDR2 YSYEKL. Trimming left V 1 base short and J 7 bases short, with 11 bases between. The CDR3 sequence: CASSQGIRGNEQFF. Written as DNA, the CDR3 is TGCGCCAGCAGCCAAGGGATTCGGGGGAATGAGCAGTTCTTC.

V gene TRBV7-2 combines with J gene TRBJ2-1; weak D call: TRBD2 (5 bases). The V end was cut by 2 bases, the J end by 5 bases, with 16 bases between. Germline V gene sequence: CDR1 SGHTA, CDR2 FQGNSA. The CDR3 has 16 amino acids. The CDR3 spells CASSLSHLRANNEQFF. CDR3 bases: TGTGCCAGCAGCTTATCTCATCTGCGGGCCAACAATGAGCAGTTCTTC.

This clonotype was picked up a small number of times. The rearrangement links TRBV4-2 to TRBJ2-7, with D possibly called TRBD1 or TRBD2 (5 bases each). CDR3 size: 15 residues. Per the germline V gene, CDR1 is LGHNA and CDR2 is YNFKEQ. V gave up 0 bases and J gave up 4 bases, with 13 bases separating them. The CDR3 loop is CASSQDWGSKYEQYF. The CDR3 DNA reads TGTGCCAGCAGCCAAGATTGGGGGAGTAAGTACGAGCAGTACTTC.

This clonotype was detected only a few times. The J gene is TRBJ2-7, the V gene TRBV6-5, with TRBD2 matching 11 bases. CDR3 length equals 15 residues. Germline assignment: CDR1 MNHEY and CDR2 SVGAGI. Trimming cost V 0 bases and J 7 bases; bases outside gene matches: 5. CDR3 region: CASSYSTSGSGEQYF. The CDR3 DNA reads as TGTGCCAGCAGTTACTCAACTAGCGGGAGTGGTGAGCAGTACTTC.

V is TRBV5-1 and J is TRBJ1-2; D might be TRBD1 (5 bases). V was pared by 0 bases and J by 3 bases, with 12 bases between. Germline V CDR1 and CDR2: SGHRS, YFSETQ. The CDR3 contains 15 residues. The CDR3 region has the DNA TGCGCCAGCAGCTTGGCCCCGGGACTGGACTATGGCTACACCTTC. Its protein is CASSLAPGLDYGYTF.

The CDR3 sequence: CASSQRKGGGTGELFF. CDR3 bases: TGCGCCAGCAGCCAAAGGAAGGGGGGCGGCACCGGGGAGCTGTTTTTT. The chain uses TRBV4-3 and TRBJ2-2; D may match TRBD1 or TRBD2 (6 bases each). Germline CDR1 and CDR2: LGHNA and YSLEER. CDR3 length: 16 residues. The V end lost 2 bases, the J end lost 4 bases, and 14 bases lay between the germline ends.

This clonotype has just a few counts. The CDR3 is CASSRGLAPDTQYF. The DNA for the CDR3 is TGTGCCAGCAGCCGTGGACTAGCCCCAGATACGCAGTATTTT. The V gene is TRBV7-2, the J gene TRBJ2-3, with TRBD2 identical over 8 bases. This CDR3 comprises 14 residues. Germline V gene sequence: CDR1 SGHTA, CDR2 FQGNSA. J gave up 4 bases and V 5 bases, and 5 bases lay outside the gene matches.

V usage is TRBV2 and J usage is TRBJ2-5; possible D gene TRBD2, 5 bases. Germline V gives CDR1 SNHLY, CDR2 FYNNEI. Trimming shortened V by 6 bases and J by 2 bases, and 10 bases separated the two germline ends. The CDR3 covers 13 residues. The CDR3: CASRGARQETQYF. CDR3 nucleotide sequence: TGTGCCAGCAGGGGAGCGAGACAAGAGACCCAGTACTTC.